A selection of T cell receptor beta chains follows, all from one sample in a study of blood T cells in healthy people across ages. Each CDR3 protein is one row after TCRdb ran MiXCR on the 5' RACE reads. This table has roughly 1 million distinct CDR3 sequences, approximately 26% appearing once. These data also featured in a second study, about T cells of mothers and their children.

Material for sequencing was blood. The receptors derive from a girl between 2 and 10 years old in good health. The CDR3 runs from the conserved cysteine through the conserved F or W. Each record gives: D gene, J gene, clone size, V gene, CDR3 DNA, CDR3 protein. D genes are given only for firm matches. Expanded clones are given a class, and other clones once, few, many or no size at all.

- TRBJ1-2 few TRBV7-2 TGTGCCAGCACCAAGGAGACAGCCTATGGCTACACCTTC CASTKETAYGYTF
- TRBJ1-4 - TRBV19 TGTGCCAGTAGTCAGGGCGATCCAACTAATGAAAAACTGTTTTTT CASSQGDPTNEKLFF
- TRBJ2-5 few TRBV2 TGTGCCAGCAGGGGTTTGGGCTTAGAAGAGACCCAGTACTTC CASRGLGLEETQYF
- TRBJ1-4 - TRBV28 TGTGCCAGCACCTCACAGGTCGGAAGGCCCACCTATCAGTCGTTTTTT CASTSQVGRPTYQSFF
- TRBJ2-5 many TRBV27 TGTGCCAGCAGTTTAGCGGGGTTTCAAGAGACCCAGTACTTC CASSLAGFQETQYF
TRBD1 TRBJ2-7 few TRBV29-1 TGCAGCGTTGAAGGAGCGTGGGACCAGGGGGCTAACGAGCAGTACTTC CSVEGAWDQGANEQYF
TRBD2 TRBJ2-1 - TRBV12-3/TRBV12-4 TGTGCCAGCAGTTTAGGACTAGCGGGGGGTTTTGAGCAGTTCTTC CASSLGLAGGFEQFF
- TRBJ2-5 few TRBV5-1 TGCGCCAGCAGCTTGTTTCGTGGGTTTGAGGGAACTCGGGAAGAGACCCAGTACTTC CASSLFRGFEGTREETQYF
TRBD1 TRBJ2-4 few TRBV12-5 TGTGCTAGTGGTCCCGCCGGGACAGGGGAGCGAGTCAAAAACATTCAGTACTTC CASGPAGTGERVKNIQYF
- TRBJ1-1 - TRBV20-1 TGCAGTGCTAGAGGTCCGGGACCACTAAACACTGAAGCTTTCTTT CSARGPGPLNTEAFF
TRBD2 TRBJ2-7 - TRBV27 TGTGCCAGCAGCATACCGGGACTAGGAGTTTACGAGCAGTACTTC CASSIPGLGVYEQYF